These 8 T cell receptor beta chains were all obtained from the same sample, sequenced in a study of cytomegalovirus exposure and HLA in healthy donors. The PCR had 60 Vbeta and 13 Jbeta primers. Sequenced by immunoSEQ multiplex PCR; TCRdb stores in-frame clones only, minus some. The sample lists about 160,000 clones, 70% to 80% occurring once. The specimen sequenced was PBMCs. These TCRs come from a human donor in good health.

CDR3: CASSYSQGGNNEQFF. The CDR3 coding sequence is TGTGCCAGCAGTTACTCGCAGGGAGGTAACAATGAGCAGTTCTTC. The V call is TRBV6-6, the J call TRBJ2-1, with a possible D match to TRBD2 (6 bases). Germline CDR1 and CDR2: MNHNY and SVGAGI (reference sequence). V lost 0 bases to trimming and J lost 5 bases, with 11 bases between them. CDR3 size: 15 residues.

The chain couples TRBV27 to TRBJ2-5; D may be TRBD2 (5 bases). V was trimmed by 6 bases and J by 4 bases, leaving 18 bases between them. This CDR3 has 15 residues. CDR1 and CDR2 (germline): MNHEY, SMNVEV (reference sequence). The CDR3 bases are TGTGCCAGCAGATTGGCGCCACTGGCGGGAGAGACCCAGTACTTC. Protein sequence: CASRLAPLAGETQYF.

The CDR3 here is CASSFLSSGTGGSGELFF. CDR3 in DNA: TGTGCCAGCAGTTTCCTTAGTTCCGGGACAGGGGGTTCCGGGGAGCTGTTTTTT. This chain uses TRBV27 with TRBJ2-2, with 11 bases matching TRBD1. Germline CDR1 reads MNHEY; CDR2 reads SMNVEV (reference sequence). CDR3 length: 18 amino acids. The trim removed 3 bases at V and 6 bases at J, leaving 12 bases unmatched.

J is TRBJ2-1 and V is TRBV4-3; no clear D gene. The CDR3 length is 16 residues. Germline V gene sequence: CDR1 LGHNA, CDR2 YSLEER. V was pared by 0 bases and J by 6 bases, with 15 bases between. CDR3 amino acids: CASSQDLFNGGNEQFF. The CDR3, as DNA: TGCGCCAGCAGCCAAGACCTTTTTAATGGCGGCAATGAGCAGTTCTTC.

This chain uses TRBV5-1 with TRBJ2-1; TRBD2 might be the D (5 bases). Per the germline V gene, CDR1 is SGHRS and CDR2 is YFSETQ. The CDR3 consists of 15 residues. Between the trimmed V and J ends, which lost 2 bases and 0 bases, there was a span of 9 bases. As DNA, the CDR3 is TGCGCCAGCAGCTTTGGAGGAAGCTCCTACAATGAGCAGTTCTTC. It specifies CASSFGGSSYNEQFF.

This clone came up once. The chain uses TRBV11-3 and TRBJ2-2; D call uncertain. The CDR3 runs 17 residues. Germline loops: CDR1 SGHNT, CDR2 YENEEA. Trimming took 6 bases from V and 4 from J, leaving 21 bases between them. This CDR3 is CASSFKWRLSSTGELFF. In DNA, the CDR3 is TGTGCCAGCAGTTTTAAGTGGCGGCTGTCGAGCACCGGGGAGCTGTTTTTT.

J is TRBJ1-2 and V is TRBV30; no firm D call. CDR3 length: 13 residues. V lost 4 bases and J 0 bases, leaving 9 bases between the germline ends. Per the germline V gene, CDR1 is GTSNPN and CDR2 is SVGIG (reference sequence). The CDR3 spells CAWTRDSNYGYTF. CDR3 DNA sequence: TGTGCCTGGACCCGTGACTCTAACTATGGCTACACCTTC. Using reference TRBV30 and TRBJ1-2 for the parts outside the CDR3, the full variable domain is SQTIHQWPATLVQPVGSPLSLECTVEGTSNPNLYWYRQAAGRGLQLLFYSVGIGQISSEVPQNLSASRPQDRQFILSSKKLLLSDSGFYLCAWTRDSNYGYTFGSGTRLTVV.

The chain couples TRBV7-9 to TRBJ2-7, with 7 bases fitting TRBD1. CDR1 SEHNR and CDR2 FQNEAQ come from the germline V gene (reference sequence). With V trimmed by 10 bases and J by 1 base, 4 bases remained unmatched. The CDR3 totals 12 residues. CDR3 DNA: TGTGCCACAGAACAGGGGTCCTACGAGCAGTACTTC. Translation: CATEQGSYEQYF.